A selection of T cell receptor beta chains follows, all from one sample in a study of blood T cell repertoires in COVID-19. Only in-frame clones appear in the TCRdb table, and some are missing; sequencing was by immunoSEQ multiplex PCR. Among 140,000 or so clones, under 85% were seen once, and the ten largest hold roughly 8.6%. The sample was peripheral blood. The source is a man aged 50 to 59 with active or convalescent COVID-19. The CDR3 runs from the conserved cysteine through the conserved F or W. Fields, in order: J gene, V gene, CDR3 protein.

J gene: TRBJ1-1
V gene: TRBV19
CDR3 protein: CASQDRLEAFF

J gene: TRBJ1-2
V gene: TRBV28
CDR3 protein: CASSTQGTGGSYTF

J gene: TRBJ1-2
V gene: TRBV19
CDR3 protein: CASSIRGGYGYTF

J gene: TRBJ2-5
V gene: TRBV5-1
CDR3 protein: CASSWLDGQETQYF

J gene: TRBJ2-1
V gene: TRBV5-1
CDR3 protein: CASSPGTGQEQFF

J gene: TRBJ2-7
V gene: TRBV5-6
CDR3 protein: CASSLASRPYEQYF

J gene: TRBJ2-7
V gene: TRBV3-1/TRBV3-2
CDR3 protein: CASSQRRDLYEQYF

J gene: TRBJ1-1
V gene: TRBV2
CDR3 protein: CASTEEGNTEAFF

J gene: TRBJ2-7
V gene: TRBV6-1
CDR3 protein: CASSEAVIGGYYEQYF

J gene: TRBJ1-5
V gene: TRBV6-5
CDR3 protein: CASRRGTGHQPQHF

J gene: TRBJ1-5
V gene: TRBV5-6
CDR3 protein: CASSLWDRGFSQPQHF

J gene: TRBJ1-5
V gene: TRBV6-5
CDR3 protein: CASRFDRGAQPQHF

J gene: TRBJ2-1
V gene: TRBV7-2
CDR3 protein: CASSLGSGRANEQFF

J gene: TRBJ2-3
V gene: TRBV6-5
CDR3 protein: CASSYAPAGGTDTQYF

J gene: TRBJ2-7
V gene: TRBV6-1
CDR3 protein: CASSEVGRVHEQYF

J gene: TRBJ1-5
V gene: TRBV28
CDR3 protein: CASSRRPGNRAYSNQPQHF

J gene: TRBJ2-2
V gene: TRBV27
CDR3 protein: CASRLGTQNTGELFF

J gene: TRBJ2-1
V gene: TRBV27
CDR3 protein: CASSLRSWQGARNEQFF

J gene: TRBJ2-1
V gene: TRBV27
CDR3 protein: CASSPIAGALYNEQFF

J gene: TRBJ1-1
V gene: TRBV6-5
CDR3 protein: CASIQGEAFF

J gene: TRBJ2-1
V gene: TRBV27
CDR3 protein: CASSYQGYNEQFF

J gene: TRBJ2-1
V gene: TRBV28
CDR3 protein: CASSPGGTSYNEQFF

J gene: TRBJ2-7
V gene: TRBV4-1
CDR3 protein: CASSHIGTSGFYEQYF

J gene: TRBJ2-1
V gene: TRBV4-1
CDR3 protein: CASSQGLQREWNEQFF

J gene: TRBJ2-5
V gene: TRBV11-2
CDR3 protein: CASSYGGPTTPDQETQYF

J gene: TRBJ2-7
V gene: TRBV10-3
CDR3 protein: CATLTGGEATEQYF

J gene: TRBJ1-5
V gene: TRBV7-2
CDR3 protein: CASSLVAGSEPQHF

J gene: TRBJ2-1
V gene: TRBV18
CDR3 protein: CASSPSQALAGYNEQFF

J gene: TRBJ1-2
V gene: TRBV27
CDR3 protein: CASSAGGRGGYTF

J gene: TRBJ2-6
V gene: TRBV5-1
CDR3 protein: CASSLAGQGVSGANVLTF

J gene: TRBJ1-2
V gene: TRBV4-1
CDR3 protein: CASSQDVGGYYGYTF

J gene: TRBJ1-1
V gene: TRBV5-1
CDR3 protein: CASSSRGPHTEAFF

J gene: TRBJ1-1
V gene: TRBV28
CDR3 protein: CASNSGTDEAFF

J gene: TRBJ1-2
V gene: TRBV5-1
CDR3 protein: CASSPDRGRRYGYTF

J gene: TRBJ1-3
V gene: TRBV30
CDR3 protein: CAWSAMAGNTIYF

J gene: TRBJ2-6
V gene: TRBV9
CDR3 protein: CASSEGGSGANVLTF

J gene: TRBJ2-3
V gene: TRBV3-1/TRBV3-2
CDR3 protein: CASSQLVGTSKKISTDTQYF

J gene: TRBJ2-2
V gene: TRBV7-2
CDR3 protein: CASSQDSSPPTGELFF

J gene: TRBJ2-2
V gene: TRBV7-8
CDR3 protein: CASSFYRLASTGELFF

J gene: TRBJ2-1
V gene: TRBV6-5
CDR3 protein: CASSYVSSGRDGEQFF

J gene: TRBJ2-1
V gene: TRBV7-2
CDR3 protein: CASSLVGGRGSYNEQFF

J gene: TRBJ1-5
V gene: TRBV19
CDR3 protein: CASSIRGQPQHF

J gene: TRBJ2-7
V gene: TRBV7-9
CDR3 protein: CASSSPGQGLYEQYF

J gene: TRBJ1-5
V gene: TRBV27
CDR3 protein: CASTPRGRGQPQHF

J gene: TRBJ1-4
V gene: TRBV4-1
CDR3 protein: CASSPGQLPNEKLFF

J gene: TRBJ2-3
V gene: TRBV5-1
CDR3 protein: CASSLWATDTQYF

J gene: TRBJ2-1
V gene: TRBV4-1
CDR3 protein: CASSPRLDSYNEQFF

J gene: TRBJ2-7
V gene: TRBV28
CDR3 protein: CASTASGGEIGKQYF

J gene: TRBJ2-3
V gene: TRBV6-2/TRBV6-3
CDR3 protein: CASSYSRRTDTQYF

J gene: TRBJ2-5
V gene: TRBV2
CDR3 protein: CASRAPGLADETQYF

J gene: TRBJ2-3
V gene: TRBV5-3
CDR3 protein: CARSLAFSSRSSTDTQYF

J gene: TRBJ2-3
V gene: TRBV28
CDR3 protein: CASSSTGGTDTQYF

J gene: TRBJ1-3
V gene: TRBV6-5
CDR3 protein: CASTRTDSGNTIYF

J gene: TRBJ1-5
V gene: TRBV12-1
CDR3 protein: CASSPNQPQHF

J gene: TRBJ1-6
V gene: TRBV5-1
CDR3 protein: CASSIRTGGGHSPLHF